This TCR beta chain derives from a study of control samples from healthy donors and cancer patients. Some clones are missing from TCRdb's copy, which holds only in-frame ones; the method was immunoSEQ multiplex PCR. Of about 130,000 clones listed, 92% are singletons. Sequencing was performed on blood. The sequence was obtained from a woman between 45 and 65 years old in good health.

CDR3 sequence reads: CASSIQPGHNTEAFF. CDR3 in DNA: TGTGCCAGTAGTATCCAACCGGGACACAACACTGAAGCTTTCTTT. The J gene is TRBJ1-1, the V gene TRBV19, with D tentatively TRBD1 (6 bases). The V gene's germline CDR1 is LNHDA and CDR2 SQIVND (reference sequence). V was shortened by 3 bases and J by 2 bases, with 13 bases between the two germline ends. The CDR3 extends over 15 amino acids.